The present T cell receptor beta chain was sequenced within a study of STAT5B mutations in CD4+ large granular lymphocyte leukemia. Sequencing was at survey level. In the study's own analysis: Productive clonotypes were detectable down to 2.59 x 10-5 frequency. Here immunoSEQ multiplex PCR was the method, and the copy in TCRdb shows in-frame clones only, minus some. The V and J calls and clone size were taken over from that table, and D and trimming were inferred from the DNA. The sample lists approximately 20,000 clones, around 85% seen once, with approximately 13% in the top ten. CDR3 size: 16 residues. Between the trimmed V and J ends, which lost 2 bases and 7 bases, there was a span of 23 bases. The V gene's germline CDR1 is SQVTM and CDR2 ANQGSEA. Study observations and caveats: TRBV06-family usage was enriched in top patient clones (8/27) versus controls (2/35).

Of note for this clone: The antigen remains unidentified.

The chain links TRBV29-1 to TRBJ2-5, with D tentatively TRBD2 (5 bases). Sequencing used CD4+ T cells from blood buffy coats. The TCR sequence derives from a human donor in good health. The CDR3 here is CSVELRTRGPRGTQYF. CDR3 nucleotides: TGCAGCGTTGAATTGAGGACGAGAGGGCCCCGGGGGACCCAGTACTTC.